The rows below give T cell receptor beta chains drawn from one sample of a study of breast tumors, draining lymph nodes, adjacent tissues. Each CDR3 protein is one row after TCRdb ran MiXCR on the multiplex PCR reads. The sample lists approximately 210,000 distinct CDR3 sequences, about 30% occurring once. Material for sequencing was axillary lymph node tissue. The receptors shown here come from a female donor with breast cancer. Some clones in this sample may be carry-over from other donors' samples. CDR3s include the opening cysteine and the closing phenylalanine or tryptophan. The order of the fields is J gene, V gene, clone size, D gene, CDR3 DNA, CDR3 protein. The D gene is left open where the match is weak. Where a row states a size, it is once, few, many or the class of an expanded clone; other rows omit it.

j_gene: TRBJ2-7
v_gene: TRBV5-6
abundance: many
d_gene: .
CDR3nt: TGTGCCAGCAGCCTCCGCCATAACGACGGCGGGCCCTCCTACGAGCAGTACTTC
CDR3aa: CASSLRHNDGGPSYEQYF

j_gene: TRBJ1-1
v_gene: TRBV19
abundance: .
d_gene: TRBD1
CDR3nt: TGTGCCAGTAGCCGGGGCACAGGGGTCATGAACACTGAAGCTTTCTTT
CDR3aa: CASSRGTGVMNTEAFF

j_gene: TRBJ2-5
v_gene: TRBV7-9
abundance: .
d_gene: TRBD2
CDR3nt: TGTGCCAGCAGCTATAGCGGGATCGGGCTCCAAGAGACCCAGTACTTC
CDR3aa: CASSYSGIGLQETQYF

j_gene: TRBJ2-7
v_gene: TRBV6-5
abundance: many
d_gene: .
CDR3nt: TGTGCCAGCAGTTACGGGGGGCGGTACGAGCAGTACTTC
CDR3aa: CASSYGGRYEQYF

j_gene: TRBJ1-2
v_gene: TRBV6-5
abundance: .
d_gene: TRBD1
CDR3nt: TGTGCCAGCAGTACGGGACAGAACTCTGGAAACACCTTC
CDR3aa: CASSTGQNSGNTF

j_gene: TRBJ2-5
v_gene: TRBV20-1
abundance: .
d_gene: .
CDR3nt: TGCAGTGCCCGGACCCCGACGGGACTGAGGGAGACCCAGTACTTC
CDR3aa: CSARTPTGLRETQYF

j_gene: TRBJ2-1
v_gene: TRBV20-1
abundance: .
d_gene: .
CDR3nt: TGCAGTGCTAGTGCCCAACTAGCCGGTGAGCAGTTCTTC
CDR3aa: CSASAQLAGEQFF

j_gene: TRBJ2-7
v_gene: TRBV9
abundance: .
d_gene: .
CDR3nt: TGTGCCAGCAGCGTAGTGGCAGGGGAGAACTACGAACCGTACTTC
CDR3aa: CASSVVAGENYEPYF

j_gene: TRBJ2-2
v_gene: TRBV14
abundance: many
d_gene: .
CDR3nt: TGTGCCAGCAGCCAAGGCCGGAGGGCCGGGGAGCTGTTTTTT
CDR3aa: CASSQGRRAGELFF

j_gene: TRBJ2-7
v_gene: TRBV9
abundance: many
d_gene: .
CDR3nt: TGTGCCAGCAGCCCCGACCCCCGGGGAGGCGAGCAGTACTTC
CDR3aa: CASSPDPRGGEQYF

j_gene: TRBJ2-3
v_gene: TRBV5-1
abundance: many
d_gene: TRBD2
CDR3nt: TGCGCCAGCAGCTTGGTGGGACTAGCGGGAAGCACAGATACGCAGTATTTT
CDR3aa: CASSLVGLAGSTDTQYF

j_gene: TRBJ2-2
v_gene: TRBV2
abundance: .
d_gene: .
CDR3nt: TGTGCCAGCACGAGGGCAGGGGGGACCGGGGAGCTGTTTTTT
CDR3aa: CASTRAGGTGELFF

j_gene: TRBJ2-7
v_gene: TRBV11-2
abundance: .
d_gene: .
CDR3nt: TGTGCCAGCAGCTTAGATCAACGAGCAAAGACCTACGAGCAGTACTTC
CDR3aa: CASSLDQRAKTYEQYF

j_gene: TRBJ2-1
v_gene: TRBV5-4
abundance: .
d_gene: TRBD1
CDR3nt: TGCGCCAGCAGCGAGGGACAGGGGGCGAGCAATGAGCAATTCTTC
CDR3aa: CASSEGQGASNEQFF

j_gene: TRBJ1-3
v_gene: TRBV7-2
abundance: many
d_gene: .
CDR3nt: TGTGCCAGCAGCTTTACAGTCGAAGCCTCTGGAAACACCATATATTTT
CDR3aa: CASSFTVEASGNTIYF

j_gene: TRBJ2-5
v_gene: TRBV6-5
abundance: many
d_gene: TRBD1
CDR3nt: TGTGCCAGCAGCCCAGGGGGCGTAGAGACCCAGTACTTC
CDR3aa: CASSPGGVETQYF

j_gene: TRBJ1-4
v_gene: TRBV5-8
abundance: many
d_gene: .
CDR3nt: TGTGCCAGCAGCTTGGAGGTGGCAGGCATTAATGAAAAACTGTTTTTT
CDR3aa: CASSLEVAGINEKLFF

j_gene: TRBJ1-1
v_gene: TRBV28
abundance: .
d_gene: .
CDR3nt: TGTGCCAGCAGTTTTGAGTACCCGGGGACTGAAGCTTTCTTT
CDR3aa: CASSFEYPGTEAFF

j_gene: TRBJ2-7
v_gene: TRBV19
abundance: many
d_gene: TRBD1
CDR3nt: TGTGCCAGTAGTAACTCCGGGACAGGCTCCTACGAGCAGTACTTC
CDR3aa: CASSNSGTGSYEQYF

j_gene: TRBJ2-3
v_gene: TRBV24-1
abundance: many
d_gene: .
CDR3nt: TGTGCCACCAGTGACCCTAGCGCTATCGGAACAGATACGCAGTATTTT
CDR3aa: CATSDPSAIGTDTQYF

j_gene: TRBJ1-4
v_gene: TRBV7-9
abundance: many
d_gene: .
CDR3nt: TGTGCCAGCAGCTCGCGACTTCCGGCTAATGAAAAACTGTTTTTT
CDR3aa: CASSSRLPANEKLFF

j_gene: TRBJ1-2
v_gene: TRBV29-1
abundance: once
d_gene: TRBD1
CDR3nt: TGCAGCGTTGGCAGGACAGGGGGCGCGAGCTACACCTTC
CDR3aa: CSVGRTGGASYTF

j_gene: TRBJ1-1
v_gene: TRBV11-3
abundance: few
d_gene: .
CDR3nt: TGTGCCAGCAGCCCCGTTTTGAGAAACACTGAAGCTTTCTTT
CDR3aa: CASSPVLRNTEAFF

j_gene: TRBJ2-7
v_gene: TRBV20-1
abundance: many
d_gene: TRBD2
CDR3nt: TGCAGTGCTAGAGGTCCTAGCGGGGGTATCGGATACGAGCAGTACTTC
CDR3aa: CSARGPSGGIGYEQYF

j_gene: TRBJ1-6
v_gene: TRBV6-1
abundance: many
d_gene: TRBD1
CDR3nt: TGTGCCAGCAGGGGACAGGGGATGAATTCACCCCTCCACTTT
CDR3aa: CASRGQGMNSPLHF

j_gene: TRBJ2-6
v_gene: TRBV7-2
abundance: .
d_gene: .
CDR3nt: TGTGCCAGCAGCTTAGGATGGCGCTCTGGGGCCAACGTCCTGACTTTC
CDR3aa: CASSLGWRSGANVLTF

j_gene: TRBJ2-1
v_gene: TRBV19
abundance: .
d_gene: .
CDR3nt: TGTGCCAGTAGTGTTGGGACAACAGGGTTGAACAATGAGCAGTTCTTC
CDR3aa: CASSVGTTGLNNEQFF

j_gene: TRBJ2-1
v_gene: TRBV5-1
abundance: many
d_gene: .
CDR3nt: TGCGCCAGCAGCTTGGTGGAGCTGAAGGAGCAGTTCTTC
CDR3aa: CASSLVELKEQFF

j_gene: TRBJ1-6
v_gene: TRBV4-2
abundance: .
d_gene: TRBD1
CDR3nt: TGTGCCAGCAGCCAACCGACAGGGGGCACGAAATATTCACCCCTCCACTTT
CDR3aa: CASSQPTGGTKYSPLHF

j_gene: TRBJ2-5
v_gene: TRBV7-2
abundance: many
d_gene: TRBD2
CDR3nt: TGTGCCAGCAGCTACCACACCCGACTAGCGGGAGGGCGAGAGACCCAGTACTTC
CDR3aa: CASSYHTRLAGGRETQYF

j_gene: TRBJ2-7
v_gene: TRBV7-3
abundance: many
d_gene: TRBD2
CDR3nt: TGTGCCAGCAGCTTGACTAGCGGTACCGAGCAGTACTTC
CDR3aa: CASSLTSGTEQYF

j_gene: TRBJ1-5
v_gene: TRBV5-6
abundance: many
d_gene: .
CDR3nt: TGTGCCAGCAGCTTGGGCCAGTCTTGGGGGCAGCCCCAGCATTTT
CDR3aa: CASSLGQSWGQPQHF

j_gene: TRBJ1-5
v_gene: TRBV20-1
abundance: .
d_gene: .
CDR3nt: TGCAGTGCTAGAGAGGGGGCGAGGTATCAGCCCCAGCATTTT
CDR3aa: CSAREGARYQPQHF

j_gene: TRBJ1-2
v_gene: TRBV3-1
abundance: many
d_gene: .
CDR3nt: TGTGCCAGCAGCCAGGGCGAGGCAGGGGTGGGTGGCTACACCTTC
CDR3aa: CASSQGEAGVGGYTF

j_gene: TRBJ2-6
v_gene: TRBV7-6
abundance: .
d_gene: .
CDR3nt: TGTGCCAGCAGCCCCCAAGGCAGGAGGGCCAACGTCCTGACTTTC
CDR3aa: CASSPQGRRANVLTF

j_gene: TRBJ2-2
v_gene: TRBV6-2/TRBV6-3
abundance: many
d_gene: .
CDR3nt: TGTGCCAGCAGGGATAGCGGGAACACCGGGGAGCTGTTTTTT
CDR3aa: CASRDSGNTGELFF

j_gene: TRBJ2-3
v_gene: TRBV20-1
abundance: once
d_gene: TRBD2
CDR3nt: TGCAGTGCTCAGTCCCGCCCGACGGGAGGGGTTAGCACAGATACGCAGTATTTT
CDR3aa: CSAQSRPTGGVSTDTQYF

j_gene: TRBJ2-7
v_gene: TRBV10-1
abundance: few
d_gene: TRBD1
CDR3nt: TGCGCCAGCCCCGACAGGGGGGTCGAGCAGTACTTC
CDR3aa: CASPDRGVEQYF

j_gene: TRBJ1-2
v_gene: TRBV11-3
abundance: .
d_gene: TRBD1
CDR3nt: TGTGCCAGCAGCGCGGACAGGGGAGGTGGTGGCTACACCTTC
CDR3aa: CASSADRGGGGYTF

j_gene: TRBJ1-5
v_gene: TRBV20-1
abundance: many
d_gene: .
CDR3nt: TGCAGTGCTAGAGCGCCTTGGCCCCAGCATTTT
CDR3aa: CSARAPWPQHF

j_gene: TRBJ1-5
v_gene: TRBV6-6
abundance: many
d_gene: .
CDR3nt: TGTGCCAGCAGTTACGGCAATCAGCCCCGGCATTTT
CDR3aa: CASSYGNQPRHF